This T cell receptor (beta chain) was sequenced in a study of OX40 agonist ivuxolimab in advanced cancers. Study-level background: The dose-escalation group included hepatocellular carcinoma, melanoma, renal cell carcinoma and head and neck cancer.

TCRdb keeps only in-frame clones here, not all; method: immunoSEQ multiplex PCR. The sample shows under 30,000 clones, just over 90% of them seen only once. This material consisted of CD4+ or CD8+ T cells sorted from blood, taken in a trial of the OX40 agonist ivuxolimab. This receptor was obtained from an adult with an advanced solid tumor such as melanoma, head and neck, liver or kidney cancer.

The CDR3 DNA reads as TGCGCCAGCAGCCAAGGGACTCCCACCTCCTACGAGCAGTACTTC. Protein sequence: CASSQGTPTSYEQYF. This chain joins TRBV4-1 and TRBJ2-7; perhaps TRBD2 as D (5 bases). Germline loops: CDR1 MGHRA, CDR2 YSYEKL. V was pared by 1 base and J by 0 bases, with 10 bases between. The CDR3 contains 15 residues.